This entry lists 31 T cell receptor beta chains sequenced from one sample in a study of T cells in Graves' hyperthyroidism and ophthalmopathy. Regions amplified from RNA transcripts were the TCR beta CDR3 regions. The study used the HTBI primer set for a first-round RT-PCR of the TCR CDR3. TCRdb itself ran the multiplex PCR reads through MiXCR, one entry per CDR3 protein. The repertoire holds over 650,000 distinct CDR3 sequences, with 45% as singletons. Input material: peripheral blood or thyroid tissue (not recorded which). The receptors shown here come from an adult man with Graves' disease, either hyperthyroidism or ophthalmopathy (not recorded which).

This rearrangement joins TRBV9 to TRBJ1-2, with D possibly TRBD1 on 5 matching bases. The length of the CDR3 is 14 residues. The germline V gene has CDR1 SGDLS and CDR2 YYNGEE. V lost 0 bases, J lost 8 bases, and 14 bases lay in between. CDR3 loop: CASSVVSGLGGYTF. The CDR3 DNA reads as TGTGCCAGCAGCGTAGTTTCGGGGCTCGGCGGCTACACCTTC.

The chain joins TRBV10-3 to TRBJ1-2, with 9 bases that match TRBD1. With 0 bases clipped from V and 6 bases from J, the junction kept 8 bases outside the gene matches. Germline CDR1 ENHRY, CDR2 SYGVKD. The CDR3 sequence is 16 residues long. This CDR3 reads CAISESIMGQGDGYTF. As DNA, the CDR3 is TGTGCCATCAGTGAGTCGATTATGGGACAGGGAGATGGCTACACCTTC.

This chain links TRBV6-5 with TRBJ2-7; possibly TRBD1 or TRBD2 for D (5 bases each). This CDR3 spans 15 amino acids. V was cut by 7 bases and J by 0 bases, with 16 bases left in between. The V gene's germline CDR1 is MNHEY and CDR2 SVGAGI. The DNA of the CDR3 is TGTGCCAGCATATCACGGTGGGGGACCTCCTACGAGCAGTACTTC. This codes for CASISRWGTSYEQYF.

The CDR3 DNA sequence: TGTGCCGCCGACGGAGACAATCAGCCCCAGCATTTT. It codes for CAADGDNQPQHF. This rearrangement joins TRBV7-2 to TRBJ1-5; D unresolved. Germline assignment: CDR1 SGHTA and CDR2 FQGNSA. The CDR3 is made up of 12 amino acids. Trimming removed 11 bases at V and 3 bases at J, with 11 bases between.

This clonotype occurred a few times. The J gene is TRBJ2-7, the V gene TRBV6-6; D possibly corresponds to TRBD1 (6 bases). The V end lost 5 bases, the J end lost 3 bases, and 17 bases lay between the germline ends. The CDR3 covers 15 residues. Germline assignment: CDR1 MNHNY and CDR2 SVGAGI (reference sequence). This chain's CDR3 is CASSTTGAPHYEQYF. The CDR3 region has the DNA TGTGCCAGCAGTACGACAGGCGCCCCTCACTACGAGCAGTACTTC.

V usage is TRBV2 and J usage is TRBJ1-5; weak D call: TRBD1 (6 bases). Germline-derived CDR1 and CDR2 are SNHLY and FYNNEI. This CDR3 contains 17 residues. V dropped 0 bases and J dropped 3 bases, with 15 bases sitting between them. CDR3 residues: CASSEAKGEIYNQPQHF. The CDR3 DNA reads TGTGCCAGCAGTGAAGCGAAGGGGGAAATTTACAATCAGCCCCAGCATTTT.

The CDR3 nucleotides are TGTGCCAGCAGGATGGGACTGAGCACTGAAGCTTTCTTT. This translates into CASRMGLSTEAFF. The gene calls are TRBV2 and TRBJ1-1; tentatively, D is TRBD1 (5 bases). The V end lost 6 bases, the J end lost 4 bases, and 12 bases lay between the germline ends. This CDR3 is built from 13 residues. Germline CDR1 SNHLY, CDR2 FYNNEI. The whole variable domain, filled in from reference TRBV2 and TRBJ1-1, reads EPEVTQTPSHQVTQMGQEVILRCVPISNHLYFYWYRQILGQKVEFLVSFYNNEISEKSEIFDDQFSVERPDGSNFTLKIRSTKLEDSAMYFCASRMGLSTEAFFGQGTRLTVV.

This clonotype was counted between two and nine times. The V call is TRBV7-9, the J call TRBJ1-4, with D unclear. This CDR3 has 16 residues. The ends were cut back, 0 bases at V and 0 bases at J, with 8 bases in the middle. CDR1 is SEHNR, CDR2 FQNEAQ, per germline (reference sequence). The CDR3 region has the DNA TGTGCCAGCAGCTTAGCGTTGGCAGCAACTAATGAAAAACTGTTTTTT. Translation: CASSLALAATNEKLFF.

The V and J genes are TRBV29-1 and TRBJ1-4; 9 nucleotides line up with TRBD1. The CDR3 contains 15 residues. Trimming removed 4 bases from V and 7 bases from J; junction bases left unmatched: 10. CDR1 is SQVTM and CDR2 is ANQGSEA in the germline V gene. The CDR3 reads CSVGLDRGGTEKLFF. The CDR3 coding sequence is TGCAGCGTTGGTCTTGACAGGGGGGGTACTGAAAAACTGTTTTTT.

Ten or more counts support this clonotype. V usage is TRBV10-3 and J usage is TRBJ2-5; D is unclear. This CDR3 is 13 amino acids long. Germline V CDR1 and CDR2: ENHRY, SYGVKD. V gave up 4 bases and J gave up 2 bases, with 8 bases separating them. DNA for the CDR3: TGTGCCATCAGTGGGGCAGCACAAGAGACCCAGTACTTC. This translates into CAISGAAQETQYF.

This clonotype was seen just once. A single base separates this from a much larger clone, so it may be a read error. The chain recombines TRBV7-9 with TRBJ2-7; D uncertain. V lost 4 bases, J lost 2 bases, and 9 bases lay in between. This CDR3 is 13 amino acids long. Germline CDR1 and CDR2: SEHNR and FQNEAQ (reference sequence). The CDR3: CASSSVHTYEQYF. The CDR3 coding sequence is TGTGCCAGCAGCTCCGTTCATACCTACGAGCAGTACTTC.

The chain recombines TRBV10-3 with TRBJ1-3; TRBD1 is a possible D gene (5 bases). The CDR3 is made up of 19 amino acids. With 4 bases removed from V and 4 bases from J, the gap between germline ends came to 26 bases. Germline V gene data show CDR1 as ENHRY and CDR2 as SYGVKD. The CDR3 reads CAISVDRQRESYLGNTIYF. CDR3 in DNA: TGTGCCATCAGTGTTGACCGACAGCGGGAATCCTATTTGGGAAACACCATATATTTT.

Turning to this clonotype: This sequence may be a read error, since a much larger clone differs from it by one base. In DNA, the CDR3 is TGTGCCATCAGTGTAGGGACAGGGGGGAGTGAGCAGTACTTC. The encoded protein is CAISVGTGGSEQYF. This chain links TRBV10-3 with TRBJ2-7, with 11 bases lining up with TRBD1. The CDR3 extends over 14 amino acids. V was pared by 4 bases and J by 7 bases, with 6 bases of the junction left unmatched. Germline CDR1 and CDR2: ENHRY and SYGVKD.

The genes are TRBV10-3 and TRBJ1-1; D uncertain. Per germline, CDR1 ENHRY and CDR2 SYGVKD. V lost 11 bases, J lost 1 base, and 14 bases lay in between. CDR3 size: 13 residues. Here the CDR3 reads CAACSQENTEAFF. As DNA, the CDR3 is TGTGCCGCATGTAGCCAGGAGAACACTGAAGCTTTCTTT.

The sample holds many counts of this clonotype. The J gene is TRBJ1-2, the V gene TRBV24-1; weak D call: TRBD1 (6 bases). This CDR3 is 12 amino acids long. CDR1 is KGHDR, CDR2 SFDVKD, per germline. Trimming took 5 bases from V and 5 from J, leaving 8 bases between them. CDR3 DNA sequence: TGTGCCACCAGTGGCCAGGGGTATGGCTACACCTTC. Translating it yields CATSGQGYGYTF.

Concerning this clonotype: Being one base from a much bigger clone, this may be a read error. Here the CDR3 reads CASSTDRGYIF. CDR3 nucleotide sequence: TGTGCCAGTAGTACCGACCGAGGCTACATCTTC. The chain has TRBV19 and TRBJ1-2; no reliable D call. The CDR3 covers 11 residues. Germline V gene sequence: CDR1 LNHDA, CDR2 SQIVND (reference sequence).

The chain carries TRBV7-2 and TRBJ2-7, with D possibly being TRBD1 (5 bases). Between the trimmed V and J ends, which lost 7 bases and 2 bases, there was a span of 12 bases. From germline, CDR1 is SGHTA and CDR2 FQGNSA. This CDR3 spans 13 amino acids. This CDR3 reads CASTLWGPYEQYF. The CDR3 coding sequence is TGTGCCAGCACCCTCTGGGGCCCCTACGAGCAGTACTTC.

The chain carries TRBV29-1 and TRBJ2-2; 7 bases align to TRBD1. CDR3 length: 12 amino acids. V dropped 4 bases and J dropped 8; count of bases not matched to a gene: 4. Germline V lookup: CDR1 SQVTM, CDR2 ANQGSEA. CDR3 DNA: TGCAGCGTTGCGGGACAGTCAGGGGAGCTGTTTTTT. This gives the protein CSVAGQSGELFF.

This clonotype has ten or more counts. The CDR3: CASSLGGDYTF. The CDR3 DNA sequence: TGTGCCAGTAGTCTTGGCGGAGACTACACCTTC. The chain employs TRBV19 and TRBJ1-2; D gene ambiguous. V shed 5 bases and J shed 10 bases, with 11 bases lying between them. The CDR3 is made up of 11 amino acids. The germline gives CDR1 LNHDA, CDR2 SQIVND (reference sequence). Together with reference TRBV19 and TRBJ1-2, the CDR3 gives the full variable domain: DGGITQSPKYLFRKEGQNVTLSCEQNLNHDAMYWYRQDPGQGLRLIYYSQIVNDFQKGDIAEGYSVSREKKESFPLTVTSAQKNPTAFYLCASSLGGDYTFGSGTRLTVV.

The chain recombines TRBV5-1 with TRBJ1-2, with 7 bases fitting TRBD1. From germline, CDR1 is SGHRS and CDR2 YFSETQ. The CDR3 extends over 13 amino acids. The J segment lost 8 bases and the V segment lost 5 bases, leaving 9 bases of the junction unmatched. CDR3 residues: CASSRTGEGGYTF. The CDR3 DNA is TGCGCCAGCAGTCGGACAGGAGAAGGCGGCTACACCTTC. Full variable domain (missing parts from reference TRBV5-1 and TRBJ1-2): KAGVTQTPRYLIKTRGQQVTLSCSPISGHRSVSWYQQTPGQGLQFLFEYFSETQRNKGNFPGRFSGRQFSNSRSEMNVSTLELGDSALYLCASSRTGEGGYTFGSGTRLTVV.

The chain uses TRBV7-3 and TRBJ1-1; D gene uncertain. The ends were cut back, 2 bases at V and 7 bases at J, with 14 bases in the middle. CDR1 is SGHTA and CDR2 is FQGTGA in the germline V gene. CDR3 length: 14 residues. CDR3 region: CASSLDGLRSEAFF. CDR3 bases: TGTGCCAGCAGCTTAGACGGGCTTCGGAGTGAAGCTTTCTTT.

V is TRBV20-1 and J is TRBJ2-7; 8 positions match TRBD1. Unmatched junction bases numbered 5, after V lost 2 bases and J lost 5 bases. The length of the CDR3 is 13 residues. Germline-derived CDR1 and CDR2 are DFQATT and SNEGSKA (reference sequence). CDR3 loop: CSARRTGLHEQYF. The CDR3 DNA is TGCAGTGCTAGAAGGACAGGGCTCCACGAGCAGTACTTC.

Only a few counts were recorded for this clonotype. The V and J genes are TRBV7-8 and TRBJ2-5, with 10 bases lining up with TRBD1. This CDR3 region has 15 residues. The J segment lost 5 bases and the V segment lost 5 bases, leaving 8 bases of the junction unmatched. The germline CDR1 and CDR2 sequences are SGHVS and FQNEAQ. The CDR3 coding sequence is TGTGCCAGCAGCCCCGGGACAGGGGTGTGGGAGACCCAGTACTTC. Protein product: CASSPGTGVWETQYF.

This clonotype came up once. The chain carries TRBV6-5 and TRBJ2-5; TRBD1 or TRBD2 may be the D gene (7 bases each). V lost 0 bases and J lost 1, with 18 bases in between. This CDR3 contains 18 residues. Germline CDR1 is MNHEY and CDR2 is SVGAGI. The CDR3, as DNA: TGTGCCAGCAGTTACTCGACAGGGATTCTAGCGGTCCAAGAGACCCAGTACTTC. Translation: CASSYSTGILAVQETQYF.

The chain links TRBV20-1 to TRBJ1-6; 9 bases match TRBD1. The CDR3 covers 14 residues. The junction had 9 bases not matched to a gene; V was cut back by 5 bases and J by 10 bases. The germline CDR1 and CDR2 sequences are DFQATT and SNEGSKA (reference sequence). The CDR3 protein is CSAPTQGAVSPLHF. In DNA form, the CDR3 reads TGCAGTGCTCCTACACAGGGGGCTGTATCACCCCTCCACTTT.

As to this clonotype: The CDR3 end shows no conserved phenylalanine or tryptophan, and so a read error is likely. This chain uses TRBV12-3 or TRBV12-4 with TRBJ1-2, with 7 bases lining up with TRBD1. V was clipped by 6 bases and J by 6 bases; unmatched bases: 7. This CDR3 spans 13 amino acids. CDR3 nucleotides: TGTGCCAGCAGCGAACAGGGGTATCATGGCTACACCTCG. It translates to CASSEQGYHGYTS.

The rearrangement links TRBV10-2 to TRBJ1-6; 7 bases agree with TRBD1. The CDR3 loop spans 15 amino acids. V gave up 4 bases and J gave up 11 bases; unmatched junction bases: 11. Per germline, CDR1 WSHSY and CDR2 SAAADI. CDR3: CASSATGAGGPPLHF. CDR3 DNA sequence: TGCGCCAGCAGTGCAACAGGGGCGGGAGGCCCACCCCTCCACTTT.

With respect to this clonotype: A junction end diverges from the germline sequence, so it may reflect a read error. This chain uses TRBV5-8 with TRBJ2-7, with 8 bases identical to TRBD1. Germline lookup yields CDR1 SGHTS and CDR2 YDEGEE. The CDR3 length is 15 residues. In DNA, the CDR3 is TGTGCCAGCAGCTTCGCACAGGGGGTGTCCTACGAGCGGTACTTC. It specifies CASSFAQGVSYERYF.

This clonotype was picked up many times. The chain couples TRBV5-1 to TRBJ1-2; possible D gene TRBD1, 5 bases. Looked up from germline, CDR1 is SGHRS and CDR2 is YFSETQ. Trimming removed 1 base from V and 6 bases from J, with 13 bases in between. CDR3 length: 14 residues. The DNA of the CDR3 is TGCGCCAGCAGCTTGAGAGGGGATGAGGATGGCTACACCTTC. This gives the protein CASSLRGDEDGYTF.

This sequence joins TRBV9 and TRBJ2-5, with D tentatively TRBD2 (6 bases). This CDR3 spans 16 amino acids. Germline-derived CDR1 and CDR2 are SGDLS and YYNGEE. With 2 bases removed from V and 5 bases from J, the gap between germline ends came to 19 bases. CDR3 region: CASSVGLAGKSETQYF. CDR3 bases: TGTGCCAGCAGCGTCGGACTGGCGGGGAAGTCTGAGACCCAGTACTTC.

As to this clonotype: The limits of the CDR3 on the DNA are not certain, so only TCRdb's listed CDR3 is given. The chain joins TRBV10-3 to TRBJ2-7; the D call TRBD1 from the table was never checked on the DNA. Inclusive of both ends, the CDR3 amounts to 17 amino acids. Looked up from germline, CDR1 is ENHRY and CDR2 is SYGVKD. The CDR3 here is CAICSARDRGSAYEQYF.